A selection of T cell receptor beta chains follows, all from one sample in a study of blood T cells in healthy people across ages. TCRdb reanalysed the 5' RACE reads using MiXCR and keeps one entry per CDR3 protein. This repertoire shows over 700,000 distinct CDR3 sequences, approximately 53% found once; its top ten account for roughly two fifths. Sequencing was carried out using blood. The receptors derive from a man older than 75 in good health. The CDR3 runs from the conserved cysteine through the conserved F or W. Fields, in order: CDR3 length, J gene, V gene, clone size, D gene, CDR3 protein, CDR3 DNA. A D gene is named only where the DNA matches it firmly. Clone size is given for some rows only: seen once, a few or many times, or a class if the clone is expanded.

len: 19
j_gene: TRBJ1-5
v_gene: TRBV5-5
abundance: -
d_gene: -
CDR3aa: CASSLVPGSGRYSNQPQHF
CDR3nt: TGTGCCAGCAGCTTGGTCCCCGGGAGTGGTCGGTATAGCAATCAGCCCCAGCATTTT

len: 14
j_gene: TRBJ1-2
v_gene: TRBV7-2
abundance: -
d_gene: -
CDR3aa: CASSLGRARGGYTF
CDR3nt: TGTGCCAGCAGCTTAGGCAGGGCGAGAGGAGGCTACACCTTC

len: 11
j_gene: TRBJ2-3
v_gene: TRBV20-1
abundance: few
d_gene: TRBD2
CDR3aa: CSAQGLAAQYF
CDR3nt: TGCAGTGCTCAGGGACTAGCTGCGCAGTATTTT

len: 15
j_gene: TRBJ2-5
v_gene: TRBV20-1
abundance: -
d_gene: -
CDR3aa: CSARDIRQGEGKQYF
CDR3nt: TGCAGTGCTAGAGATATTCGGCAGGGAGAAGGAAAGCAGTACTTC

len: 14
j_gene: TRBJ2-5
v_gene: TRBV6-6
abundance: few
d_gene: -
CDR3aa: CASSFPGDQETQYF
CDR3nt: TGTGCCAGCAGTTTCCCGGGGGACCAAGAGACCCAGTACTTC

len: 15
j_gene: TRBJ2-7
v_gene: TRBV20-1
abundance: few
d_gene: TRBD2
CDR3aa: CSARDLAGGPYEQYF
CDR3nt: TGCAGTGCTAGAGATCTGGCGGGAGGGCCCTACGAGCAGTACTTC

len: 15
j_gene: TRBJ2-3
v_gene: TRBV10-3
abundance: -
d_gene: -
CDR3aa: CAISESLRFTDTQYF
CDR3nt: TGTGCCATCAGTGAGTCTCTGCGGTTCACAGATACGCAGTATTTT

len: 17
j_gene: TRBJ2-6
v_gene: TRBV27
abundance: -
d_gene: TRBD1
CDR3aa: CASSEPGTGAGANVLTF
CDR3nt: TGTGCCAGCAGTGAACCCGGGACAGGGGCCGGGGCCAACGTCCTGACTTTC

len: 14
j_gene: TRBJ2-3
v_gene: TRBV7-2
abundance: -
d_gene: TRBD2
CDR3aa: CASSLDGRDDTQYF
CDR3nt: TGTGCCAGCAGCTTAGACGGGAGGGACGATACGCAGTATTTT

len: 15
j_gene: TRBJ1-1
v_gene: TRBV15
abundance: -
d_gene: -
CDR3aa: CATSRDPGAGTEAFF
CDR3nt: TGTGCCACCAGCAGAGACCCGGGGGCGGGCACTGAAGCTTTCTTT

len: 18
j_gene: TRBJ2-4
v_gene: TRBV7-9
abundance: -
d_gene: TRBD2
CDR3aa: CASSLVPEAGGAKNIQYF
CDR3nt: TGTGCCAGCAGCTTAGTCCCTGAGGCGGGAGGAGCCAAAAACATTCAGTACTTC

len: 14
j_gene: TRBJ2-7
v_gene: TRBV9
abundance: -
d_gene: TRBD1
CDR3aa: CASSATGGYYEQYF
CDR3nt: TGTGCCAGCAGCGCGACAGGGGGCTATTACGAGCAGTACTTC

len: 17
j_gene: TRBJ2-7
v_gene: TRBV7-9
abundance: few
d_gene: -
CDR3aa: CASSLGRTEATLYEQYF
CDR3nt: TGTGCCAGCAGCTTAGGAAGGACAGAGGCTACCCTCTACGAGCAGTACTTC

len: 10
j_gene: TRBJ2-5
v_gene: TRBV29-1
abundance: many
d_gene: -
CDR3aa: CSGYQETQYF
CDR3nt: TGCAGCGGGTACCAAGAGACCCAGTACTTC

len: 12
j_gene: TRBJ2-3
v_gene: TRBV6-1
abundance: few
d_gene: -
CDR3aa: CASKREPDTQYF
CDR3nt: TGTGCCAGTAAGAGGGAGCCAGATACGCAGTATTTT

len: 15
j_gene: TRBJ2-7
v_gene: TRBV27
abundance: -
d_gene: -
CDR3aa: CASGPWKGGSYEQYF
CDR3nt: TGTGCCAGCGGACCATGGAAGGGGGGTTCCTACGAGCAGTACTTC

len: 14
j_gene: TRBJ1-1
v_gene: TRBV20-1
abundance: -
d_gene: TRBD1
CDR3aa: CSARVDRANTEAFF
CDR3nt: TGCAGTGCTAGAGTTGACAGGGCGAACACTGAAGCTTTCTTT

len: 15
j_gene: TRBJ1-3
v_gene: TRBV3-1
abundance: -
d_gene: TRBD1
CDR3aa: CASSLDRSSGNTIYF
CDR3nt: TGTGCCAGCAGCCTGGACAGGAGCTCTGGAAACACCATATATTTT

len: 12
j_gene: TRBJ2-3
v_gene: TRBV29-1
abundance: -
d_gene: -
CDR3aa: CSVTPSTDTQYF
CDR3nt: TGCAGCGTTACCCCTAGCACAGATACGCAGTATTTT

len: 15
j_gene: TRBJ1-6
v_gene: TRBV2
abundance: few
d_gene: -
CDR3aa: CASSQQGDHNSPLHF
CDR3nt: TGTGCCAGCAGCCAACAGGGCGACCATAATTCACCCCTCCACTTT

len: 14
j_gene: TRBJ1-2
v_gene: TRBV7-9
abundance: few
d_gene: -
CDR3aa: CASSSIQGPYGYTF
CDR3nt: TGTGCCAGCAGTTCAATACAGGGTCCCTATGGCTACACCTTC

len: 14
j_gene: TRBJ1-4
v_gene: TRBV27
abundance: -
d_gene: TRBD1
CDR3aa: CASSTGTGWGKLFF
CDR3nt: TGTGCCAGCAGCACCGGGACAGGGTGGGGAAAACTGTTTTTT